A selection of T cell receptor beta chains follows, all from one sample in a study of lymphopenia after photon versus proton radiotherapy. Libraries were prepared by immunoSEQ multiplex PCR; TCRdb keeps only in-frame clonotypes and omits some of them. The sample lists tens of thousands of clones, approximately 87% seen once, with roughly 15% in the top ten. The sequences come from peripheral blood, collected from a patient treated with proton-based radiotherapy. The receptors derive from a woman in her seventies with pancreatic cancer. Each CDR3 is given with its conserved first and last residue. A D gene is named only where the DNA matches it firmly. For some rows the clone size is stated as once, few or many, or as a class when expanded; others skip it.

j_call d_call clone_size v_call cdr3_aa cdr3_nt
TRBJ2-1 TRBD2 . TRBV19 CASSAGLADEQFF TGTGCCAGTAGTGCGGGACTAGCGGATGAGCAGTTCTTC
TRBJ1-5 . few TRBV2 CASRVSNQPQHF TGTGCCAGCAGGGTCAGCAATCAGCCCCAGCATTTT
TRBJ2-7 . . TRBV28 CASSRLSLEQYF TGTGCCAGCAGTCGATTAAGTCTCGAGCAGTACTTC
TRBJ1-1 . . TRBV30 CAWKITGITEAFF TGTGCCTGGAAAATAACAGGGATCACTGAAGCTTTCTTT
TRBJ2-3 . . TRBV9 CASSVYTGQIDTQYF TGTGCCAGCAGCGTATACACAGGGCAAATAGATACGCAGTATTTT
TRBJ2-7 . . TRBV6-6 CASSPQGYEQYF TGTGCCAGCAGTCCACAGGGCTACGAGCAGTACTTC
TRBJ2-5 . . TRBV19 CASSISRNKETQYF TGTGCCAGTAGTATTTCGCGGAATAAAGAGACCCAGTACTTC
TRBJ1-4 . . TRBV13 CASRRSFEKLFF TGTGCCAGCAGAAGGTCCTTCGAAAAACTGTTTTTT
TRBJ2-7 . . TRBV30 CACEGLIYEQYF TGTGCCTGTGAGGGACTCATCTACGAGCAGTACTTC
TRBJ1-3 TRBD1 . TRBV13 CASSRDRDLTSTTGNTIYF TGTGCCAGCAGCCGGGACAGGGATTTGACCAGCACCACTGGAAACACCATATATTTT
TRBJ2-6 . . TRBV9 CASSVEGAGANVLTF TGTGCCAGCAGCGTAGAGGGGGCTGGGGCCAACGTCCTGACTTTC
TRBJ2-1 TRBD2 once TRBV10-1 CASSGLAGGPGNEQFF TGCGCCAGCAGTGGATTAGCGGGAGGGCCGGGTAATGAGCAGTTCTTC
TRBJ2-7 . . TRBV19 CASSTRAWHEQYF TGTGCCAGTAGTACCAGGGCTTGGCACGAGCAGTACTTC
TRBJ2-1 . . TRBV9 CASSGQVGGGNEQFF TGTGCCAGCAGCGGGCAAGTCGGAGGGGGCAATGAGCAGTTCTTC
TRBJ2-3 TRBD1 . TRBV5-6 CASSGPGQGAADTQYF TGTGCCAGCAGCGGCCCCGGACAGGGGGCCGCAGATACGCAGTATTTT
TRBJ2-3 . . TRBV18 CASSPPVLDTQYF TGTGCCAGCTCACCACCGGTCCTAGATACGCAGTATTTT
TRBJ2-3 TRBD2 . TRBV7-2 CASSLATRGASTDTQYF TGTGCCAGCAGCTTAGCCACGCGGGGGGCTAGCACAGATACGCAGTATTTT
TRBJ2-3 . . TRBV5-1 CASSFGDGSTDTQYF TGCGCCAGCAGCTTTGGAGACGGTAGCACAGATACGCAGTATTTT
TRBJ2-2 TRBD2 . TRBV6-1 CASSGRRGATTGELFF TGTGCCAGCAGTGGTCGGCGGGGGGCGACCACCGGGGAGCTGTTTTTT
TRBJ2-2 TRBD2 once TRBV10-2 CASRPWGLAGITGELFF TGCGCCAGCAGGCCCTGGGGACTAGCGGGAATTACCGGGGAGCTGTTTTTT
TRBJ1-1 . . TRBV9 CASSVGGHLNTEAFF TGTGCCAGCAGCGTAGGTGGACACCTGAACACTGAAGCTTTCTTT
TRBJ2-1 TRBD2 . TRBV5-3 CARSLVLAGSPEQFF TGTGCCAGAAGCTTGGTACTAGCGGGATCCCCGGAGCAGTTCTTC
TRBJ1-2 TRBD1 few TRBV7-9 CASSLDREAHYGYTF TGTGCCAGCAGCCTCGACAGGGAAGCACACTATGGCTACACCTTC
TRBJ1-5 . . TRBV15 CATSGGSQPQHF TGTGCCACCAGCGGAGGATCCCAGCCCCAGCATTTT
TRBJ1-2 . . TRBV28 CALFSRGTIANYGYTF TGTGCCCTCTTCAGCAGGGGCACCATAGCTAACTATGGCTACACCTTC
TRBJ1-1 . . TRBV20-1 CSALSSTEAFF TGCAGTGCCCTCTCCTCCACTGAAGCTTTCTTT
TRBJ2-7 TRBD1 . TRBV5-6 CASSTGQGANYEQYF TGTGCCAGCAGCACGGGACAGGGGGCTAACTACGAGCAGTACTTC
TRBJ2-3 TRBD2 . TRBV10-3 CAIGRTSGSPDTQYF TGTGCCATCGGCCGGACTAGCGGGAGTCCAGATACGCAGTATTTT
TRBJ2-7 . few TRBV5-4 CASSIRDNSYEQYF TGTGCCAGCAGCATCCGGGACAACTCCTACGAGCAGTACTTC
TRBJ2-7 TRBD1 few TRBV28 CASSLGQAPSEQYF TGTGCCAGCAGTTTAGGACAGGCACCCTCCGAGCAGTACTTC
TRBJ1-6 . few TRBV2 CATTGGRGGSPLHF TGTGCCACAACTGGAGGTAGGGGAGGGTCACCCCTCCACTTT
TRBJ1-2 . . TRBV7-2 CASSLSGANRWGYTF TGTGCCAGCAGCTTATCCGGGGCTAACAGGTGGGGCTACACCTTC
TRBJ2-1 . . TRBV9 CASSPRLVPNNEQFF TGTGCCAGCAGCCCCCGACTAGTACCAAACAATGAGCAGTTCTTC
TRBJ2-2 . once TRBV29-1 CSVESERHTGELFF TGCAGCGTTGAGTCGGAGCGACACACCGGGGAGCTGTTTTTT
TRBJ2-3 TRBD1 . TRBV11-2 CASSPYGGQGSTQYF TGTGCCAGCAGCCCCTACGGGGGACAGGGGTCTACGCAGTATTTT
TRBJ1-1 TRBD1 . TRBV4-3 CASEPEQGSEAFF TGCGCCAGCGAACCTGAACAGGGGTCTGAAGCTTTCTTT
TRBJ2-7 TRBD1 few TRBV28 CASMTGRYEQYF TGTGCCAGTATGACAGGGCGCTACGAGCAGTACTTC
TRBJ2-7 . . TRBV5-6 CASSLMDSYEQYF TGTGCCAGCAGCTTGATGGATTCCTACGAGCAGTACTTC
TRBJ2-7 . . TRBV4-2 CASSLSGRSYEQYF TGTGCCAGCAGCCTGAGTGGGAGGTCCTACGAGCAGTACTTC
TRBJ1-2 . . TRBV25-1 CASSVQDGDGYTF TGTGCCAGCAGTGTCCAGGACGGAGATGGCTACACCTTC
TRBJ2-1 TRBD2 . TRBV27 CASSLLPRTSGRGSYNEQFF TGTGCCAGCAGTTTACTTCCGAGGACTAGCGGGAGGGGCTCCTACAATGAGCAGTTCTTC
TRBJ2-5 . . TRBV19 CASRRKSGQNQETQYF TGTGCCAGTAGGAGAAAATCGGGCCAGAACCAAGAGACCCAGTACTTC
TRBJ1-1 . few TRBV10-3 CAISESERILGVTEAFF TGTGCCATCAGTGAGTCCGAACGGATCCTAGGTGTGACTGAAGCTTTCTTT
TRBJ2-7 TRBD1 . TRBV19 CATTDRASYEQYF TGTGCCACAACGGACAGGGCTTCCTACGAGCAGTACTTC
TRBJ1-1 . few TRBV6-5 CASSYPGYTEAFF TGTGCCAGCAGTTACCCGGGGTACACTGAAGCTTTCTTT
TRBJ1-2 . . TRBV4-2 CASSQSGGGYTF TGTGCCAGCAGCCAAAGTGGGGGAGGCTACACCTTC
TRBJ1-4 TRBD1 . TRBV30 CAWSAGGWYEKLFF TGTGCCTGGAGTGCAGGGGGCTGGTATGAAAAACTGTTTTTT
TRBJ1-2 . . TRBV9 CASSVGASGYTF TGTGCCAGCAGCGTAGGGGCATCTGGCTACACCTTC
TRBJ1-1 . . TRBV19 CASSIATPGTEAFF TGTGCCAGTAGTATAGCAACCCCGGGCACTGAAGCTTTCTTT
TRBJ1-6 . . TRBV30 CAETGRGNSPLHF TGTGCCGAGACAGGACGCGGCAATTCACCCCTCCACTTT
TRBJ2-7 TRBD1 . TRBV19 CASSSDRAGEQYF TGTGCCAGTAGTTCGGACAGGGCTGGCGAGCAGTACTTC
TRBJ2-5 . . TRBV7-2 CASSRRTSAETQYF TGTGCCAGCAGCCGTAGGACGTCAGCGGAGACCCAGTACTTC
TRBJ2-3 . . TRBV10-3 CAISGLASTDTQYF TGTGCCATCAGTGGGCTAGCATCCACAGATACGCAGTATTTT
TRBJ2-3 . . TRBV9 CASSVEAVPYTQYF TGTGCCAGCAGCGTAGAAGCAGTACCTTATACGCAGTATTTT
TRBJ2-2 TRBD2 once TRBV7-2 CASSLGELAGVRTGELFF TGTGCCAGCAGCTTAGGAGAACTAGCGGGAGTCCGAACCGGGGAGCTGTTTTTT
TRBJ2-3 TRBD2 once TRBV5-1 CASSPRLAGNRGGQYF TGCGCCAGCAGCCCCCGGCTAGCGGGAAATCGTGGTGGGCAGTATTTT
TRBJ2-1 . . TRBV4-3 CASSQEAVDNEQFF TGCGCCAGCAGCCAAGAGGCGGTCGACAATGAGCAGTTCTTC
TRBJ2-7 TRBD1 . TRBV11-3 CASSLNGQGNEQYF TGTGCCAGCAGTCTTAACGGACAGGGCAACGAGCAGTACTTC